Below are 5 T cell receptor beta chains sequenced from a single sample in a study of shared clonotypes between healthy human individuals. This table comes from immunoSEQ multiplex PCR, and its TCRdb copy is limited to in-frame clones, with some not included. The table lists under 600,000 clones, 95% to 98% of them singletons. Sequencing was done on a sample of naive CD4+ T cells sorted from blood. Subset described: CD45RA+ positively selected. The receptors come from a woman aged 25-40 years in good health.

This sequence joins TRBV10-1 and TRBJ1-1; D unclear. V lost 6 bases, J lost 2 bases, and 10 bases lay in between. The CDR3 is 13 amino acids. Germline assignment: CDR1 WNHNN and CDR2 SYGVQD (reference sequence). CDR3 DNA sequence: TGCGCCAGCAGCAACAGCTTTAACACTGAAGCTTTCTTT. Residues: CASSNSFNTEAFF.

The chain carries TRBV2 and TRBJ2-7, with TRBD2 matching over 10 bases. The CDR3 length is 15 residues. Losses at the gene ends were 5 bases for V and 0 bases for J; bases not matched to a gene: 4. Germline V gene lookup returns CDR1 SNHLY and CDR2 FYNNEI. DNA of the CDR3: TGTGCCAGCAGTCGGACTAGCGGTTTCTCCTACGAGCAGTACTTC. Translating it yields CASSRTSGFSYEQYF.

The V and J genes are TRBV29-1 and TRBJ2-5; D perhaps matches TRBD2 (5 bases). The better agreement between TRBJ2-7 and the DNA end casts doubt on the J call. The CDR3 length is 11 residues. Germline CDR1 reads SQVTM; CDR2 reads ANQGSEA. CDR3 amino acids: CSVGVSPEQYF. The CDR3 nucleotides are TGCAGCGTCGGGGTCAGCCCCGAGCAGTACTTC.

The chain uses TRBV19 and TRBJ2-3; D may be TRBD2 (5 bases). CDR3 length equals 14 residues. Germline CDR1 reads LNHDA; CDR2 reads SQIVND (reference sequence). V shed 4 bases and J shed 4 bases, with 12 bases lying between them. CDR3 sequence (DNA): TGTGCCAGTAGTAGACCGGGGTTTGCAGATACGCAGTATTTT. Encoded protein: CASSRPGFADTQYF. Looking up the rest from reference TRBV19 and TRBJ2-3 gives the full variable domain: DGGITQSPKYLFRKEGQNVTLSCEQNLNHDAMYWYRQDPGQGLRLIYYSQIVNDFQKGDIAEGYSVSREKKESFPLTVTSAQKNPTAFYLCASSRPGFADTQYFGPGTRLTVL.

The genes are TRBV7-6 and TRBJ2-1, with 7 positions matching TRBD2. J was trimmed by 1 base and V by 1 base; bases with no gene match: 4. The CDR3 covers 16 residues. Germline CDR1 is SGHVS and CDR2 is FNYEAQ. The CDR3: CASSLEAGISYNEQFF. CDR3 sequence (DNA): TGTGCCAGCAGCTTAGAAGCGGGAATTTCCTACAATGAGCAGTTCTTC.